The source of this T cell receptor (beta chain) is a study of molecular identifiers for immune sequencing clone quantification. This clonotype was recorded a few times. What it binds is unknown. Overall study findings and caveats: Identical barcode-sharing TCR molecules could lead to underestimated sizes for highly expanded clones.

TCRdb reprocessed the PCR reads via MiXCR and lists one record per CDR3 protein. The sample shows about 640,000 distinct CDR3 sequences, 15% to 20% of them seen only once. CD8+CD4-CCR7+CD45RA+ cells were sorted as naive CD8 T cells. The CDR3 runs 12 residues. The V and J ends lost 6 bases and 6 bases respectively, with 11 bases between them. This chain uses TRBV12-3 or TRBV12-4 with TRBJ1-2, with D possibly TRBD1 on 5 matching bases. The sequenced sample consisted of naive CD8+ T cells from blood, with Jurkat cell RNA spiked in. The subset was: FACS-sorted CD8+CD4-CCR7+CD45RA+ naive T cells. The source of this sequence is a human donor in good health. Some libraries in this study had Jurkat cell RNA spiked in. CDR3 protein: CASSHRLNGYTF. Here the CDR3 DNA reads TGTGCCAGCAGCCACAGGCTCAATGGCTACACCTTC.